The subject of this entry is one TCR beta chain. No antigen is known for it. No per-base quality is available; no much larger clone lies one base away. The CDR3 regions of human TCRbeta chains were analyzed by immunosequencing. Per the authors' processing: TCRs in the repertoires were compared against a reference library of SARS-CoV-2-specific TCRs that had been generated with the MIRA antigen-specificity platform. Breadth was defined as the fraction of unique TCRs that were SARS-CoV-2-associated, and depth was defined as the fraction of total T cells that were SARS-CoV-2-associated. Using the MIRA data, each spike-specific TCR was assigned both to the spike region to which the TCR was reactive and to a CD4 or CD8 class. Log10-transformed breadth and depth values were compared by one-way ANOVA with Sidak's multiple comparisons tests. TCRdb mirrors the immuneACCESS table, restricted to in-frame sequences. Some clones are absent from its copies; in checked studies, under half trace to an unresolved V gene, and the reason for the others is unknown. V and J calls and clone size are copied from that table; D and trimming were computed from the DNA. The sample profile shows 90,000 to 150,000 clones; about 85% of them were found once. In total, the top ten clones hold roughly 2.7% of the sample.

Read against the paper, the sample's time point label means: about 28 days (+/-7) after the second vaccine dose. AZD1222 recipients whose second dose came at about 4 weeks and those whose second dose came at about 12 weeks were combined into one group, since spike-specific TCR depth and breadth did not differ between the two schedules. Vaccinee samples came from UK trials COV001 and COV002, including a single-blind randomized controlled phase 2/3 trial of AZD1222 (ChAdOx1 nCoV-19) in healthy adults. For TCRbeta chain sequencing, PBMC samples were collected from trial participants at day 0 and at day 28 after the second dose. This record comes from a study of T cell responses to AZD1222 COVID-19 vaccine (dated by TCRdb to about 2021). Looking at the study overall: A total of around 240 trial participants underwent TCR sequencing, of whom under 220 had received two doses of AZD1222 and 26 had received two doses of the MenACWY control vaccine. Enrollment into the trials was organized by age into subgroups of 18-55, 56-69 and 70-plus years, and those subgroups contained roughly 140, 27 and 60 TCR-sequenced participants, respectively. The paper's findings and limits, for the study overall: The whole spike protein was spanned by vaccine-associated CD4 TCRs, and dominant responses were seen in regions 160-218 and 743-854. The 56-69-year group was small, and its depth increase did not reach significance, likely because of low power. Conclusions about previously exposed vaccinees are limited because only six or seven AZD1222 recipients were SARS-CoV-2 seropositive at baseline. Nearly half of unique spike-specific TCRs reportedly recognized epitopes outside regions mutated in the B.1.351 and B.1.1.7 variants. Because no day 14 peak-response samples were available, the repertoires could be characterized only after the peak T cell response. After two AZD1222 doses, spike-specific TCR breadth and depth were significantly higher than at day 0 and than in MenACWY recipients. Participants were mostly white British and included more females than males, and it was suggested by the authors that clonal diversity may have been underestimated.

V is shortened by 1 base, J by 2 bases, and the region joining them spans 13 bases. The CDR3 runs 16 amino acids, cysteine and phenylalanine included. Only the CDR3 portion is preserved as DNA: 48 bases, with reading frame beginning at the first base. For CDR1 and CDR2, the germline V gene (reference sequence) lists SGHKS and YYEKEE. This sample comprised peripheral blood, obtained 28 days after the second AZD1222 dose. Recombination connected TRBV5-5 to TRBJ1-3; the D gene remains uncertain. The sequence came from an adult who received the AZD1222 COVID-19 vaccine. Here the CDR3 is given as CASSLWNSEPGNTIYF. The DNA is TGTGCCAGCAGCTTGTGGAACAGCGAGCCTGGAAACACCATATATTTT.